Presented here are 22 T cell receptor beta chains from one specimen sequenced in a study of post-analysis software for immune sequencing data (dated by TCRdb to between 2014 and 2017). The research as a whole found: Patients showed significantly higher frequencies than controls for 4 or 5 TRBV segments, among them TRBV5-6, TRBV5-1 and TRBV20-1.

The library was obtained by PCR. Sequencing was carried out with an Illumina HiSeq 2500. To reduce PCR and sequencing biases, unique molecular identifiers were incorporated into the TCR beta cDNA libraries. TCRdb passed the public sequencing reads through fastp at Q25 and MiXCR, retaining productive beta sequences. One record per CDR3 amino acid sequence lists the most common genes and DNA. This sample lists 820,000 or so distinct CDR3 sequences; roughly half were detected once. The ten largest clones add up to roughly 4.4% of the sample. These receptors lack a known antigen. Sequencing was carried out using blood. The receptors were gathered from a girl between 5 and 17 years old with multiple sclerosis.

The genes are TRBV7-9 and TRBJ2-6; TRBD1 matches 7 bases. J lost 1 base, V lost 3 bases, and 12 bases had no gene match. This CDR3 spans 19 amino acids. Germline CDR1 and CDR2: SEHNR and FQNEAQ (reference sequence). CDR3 nucleotides: TGTGCCAGCAGCTTCAAGGGGGCTGTCGGGCCTTCTGGGGCCAACGTCCTGACTTTC. Its protein is CASSFKGAVGPSGANVLTF. The full variable domain, completed using reference TRBV7-9 and TRBJ2-6, is DTGVSQNPRHKITKRGQNVTFRCDPISEHNRLYWYRQTLGQGPEFLTYFQNEAQLEKSRLLSDRFSAERPKGSFSTLEIQRTEQGDSAMYLCASSFKGAVGPSGANVLTFGAGSRLTVL.

The genes are TRBV18 and TRBJ2-7; tentative D call: TRBD1 (6 bases). The CDR3 runs to 13 residues. Germline assignment: CDR1 KGHSH and CDR2 LQKENI. Trimming removed 8 bases at V and 3 bases at J, with 14 bases between. The CDR3 sequence: CASSPSRGYEQYF. The CDR3 DNA reads TGTGCCAGCAGCCCTTCCAGGGGCTACGAGCAGTACTTC.

The rearrangement joins TRBV20-1 to TRBJ2-7; either TRBD1 or TRBD2 may supply D (6 bases each). The CDR3 loop spans 15 amino acids. Trimming cost V 0 bases and J 1 base, with 13 bases left between them. Germline assignment: CDR1 DFQATT and CDR2 SNEGSKA (reference sequence). CDR3 in DNA: TGCAGTGCTAGAGATCTGGGGGGCCAGTCCTACGAGCAGTACTTC. It translates to CSARDLGGQSYEQYF.

V usage is TRBV7-3 and J usage is TRBJ1-1; 9 nucleotides agree with TRBD1. Looked up from germline, CDR1 is SGHTA and CDR2 is FQGTGA. The V gene end was trimmed by 5 bases and the J gene end by 7 bases; junction bases not matched to a gene: 5. This CDR3 region has 13 residues. The CDR3 DNA reads TGTGCCAGCAGCATCCGACAGGGGGTTGAAGCTTTCTTT. Translated: CASSIRQGVEAFF. The full variable domain, in which reference TRBV7-3 and TRBJ1-1 provide the parts outside the CDR3, is GAGVSQTPSNKVTEKGKYVELRCDPISGHTALYWYRQSLGQGPEFLIYFQGTGAADDSGLPNDRFFAVRPEGSVSTLKIQRTERGDSAVYLCASSIRQGVEAFFGQGTRLTVV.

Remarks on this clonotype: Germline and junction disagree at one end, which may indicate a read error. This chain connects TRBV5-6 to TRBJ2-5; D perhaps matches TRBD2 (6 bases). CDR1 and CDR2 (germline): SGHDT, YYEEEE. The CDR3 is 17 amino acids. This chain's CDR3 is CASSLTRGSAYQVTQYF. CDR3 DNA sequence: TGTGCCAGCAGCCTGACCCGGGGGAGCGCGTACCAAGTGACCCAGTACTTC.

J is TRBJ2-1 and V is TRBV5-1, with 8 bases lining up with TRBD1. The germline gives CDR1 SGHRS, CDR2 YFSETQ. The CDR3 covers 16 residues. V trimming: 3 bases; J trimming: 4 bases; junction bases outside the gene matches: 9. CDR3 residues: CASSSGQGGTYNEQFF. The CDR3 DNA reads as TGCGCCAGCAGCTCTGGACAGGGAGGAACGTACAATGAGCAGTTCTTC.

This clonotype appeared a few times. The chain employs TRBV7-3 and TRBJ2-7; 7 bases map to TRBD2. The germline gives CDR1 SGHTA, CDR2 FQGTGA. CDR3 length: 17 residues. Losses at the gene ends were 4 bases for V and 6 bases for J; bases not matched to a gene: 18. CDR3 residues: CASSSRAGGRGFGEQYF. Here the CDR3 DNA reads TGTGCCAGCAGCTCTCGAGCGGGTGGGAGGGGTTTTGGCGAGCAGTACTTC.

The chain joins TRBV7-9 to TRBJ2-1; unclear D gene. The germline gives CDR1 SEHNR, CDR2 FQNEAQ (reference sequence). The CDR3 has 19 amino acids. V lost 8 bases, J lost 0 bases, and 26 bases lay in between. In DNA, the CDR3 is TGTGCCAGCCTGAACTTCCGGATAAAAGAGCCACGCTCCTACAATGAGCAGTTCTTC. Its translation is CASLNFRIKEPRSYNEQFF. Combining the CDR3 with reference TRBV7-9 and TRBJ2-1 gives the whole variable domain DTGVSQNPRHKITKRGQNVTFRCDPISEHNRLYWYRQTLGQGPEFLTYFQNEAQLEKSRLLSDRFSAERPKGSFSTLEIQRTEQGDSAMYLCASLNFRIKEPRSYNEQFFGPGTRLTVL.

This chain uses TRBV3-1 with TRBJ2-6; D not resolved. This CDR3 comprises 16 residues. From germline, CDR1 is LGHDT and CDR2 YNNKEL (reference sequence). The ends were cut back, 0 bases at V and 2 bases at J, with 8 bases in the middle. CDR3 in amino acids: CASSQDLAAGANVLTF. The CDR3 DNA follows: TGTGCCAGCAGCCAAGATCTGGCAGCTGGGGCCAACGTCCTGACTTTC.

This clonotype was detected a few times. V gene TRBV10-3 combines with J gene TRBJ2-7; 7 bases align to TRBD2. The germline V gene has CDR1 ENHRY and CDR2 SYGVKD. This CDR3 is built from 13 residues. Unmatched junction bases numbered 4, after V lost 2 bases and J lost 6 bases. This CDR3 reads CAISEPREGEQYF. CDR3 DNA sequence: TGTGCCATCAGTGAGCCGAGGGAGGGCGAGCAGTACTTC.

This clonotype was found a few times. V and J are TRBV27 and TRBJ2-7; unclear D gene. The CDR3 has 14 amino acids. The V end lost 2 bases, the J end lost 0 bases, and 8 bases lay between the germline ends. Germline V gene lookup returns CDR1 MNHEY and CDR2 SMNVEV (reference sequence). As DNA, the CDR3 is TGTGCCAGCAGTTTAGATGGGGACTCCTACGAGCAGTACTTC. Protein product: CASSLDGDSYEQYF.

This rearrangement joins TRBV7-9 to TRBJ2-1, with 10 bases aligning to TRBD1. The germline V gene has CDR1 SEHNR and CDR2 FQNEAQ (reference sequence). The trim removed 1 base at V and 7 bases at J, leaving 4 bases unmatched. The CDR3 has 15 residues. The DNA for the CDR3 is TGTGCCAGCAGCTTAGATGGGACAGGGGAAAATGAGCAGTTCTTC. The encoded protein is CASSLDGTGENEQFF.

This clonotype turned up a few times. The chain carries TRBV6-4 and TRBJ1-2; D remains ambiguous. Trimming left V 5 bases short and J 2 bases short, with 9 bases between. Germline CDR1 reads MRHNA; CDR2 reads SNTAGT. The length of the CDR3 is 13 residues. The CDR3 DNA is TGTGCCAGCAGTTGGACGGCAAACTATGGCTACACCTTC. Its translation: CASSWTANYGYTF.

This chain links TRBV12-3 or TRBV12-4 with TRBJ1-2, with D uncertain. This CDR3 is 15 amino acids long. With 5 bases removed from V and 8 bases from J, the gap between germline ends came to 21 bases. CDR3: CASSRATVDRRGYTF. As DNA, the CDR3 is TGTGCCAGCAGTCGAGCGACCGTAGACCGGCGGGGCTACACCTTC.

The rearrangement joins TRBV5-5 to TRBJ2-7; D is undetermined. The CDR3 is 14 amino acids. Trimming shortened V by 0 bases and J by 2 bases, and 9 bases separated the two germline ends. From germline, CDR1 is SGHKS and CDR2 YYEKEE (reference sequence). CDR3 protein: CASSLAQSTYEQYF. The CDR3 DNA is TGTGCCAGCAGCTTGGCCCAGAGTACCTACGAGCAGTACTTC.

The chain is built from TRBV3-1 and TRBJ2-5; 7 bases align to TRBD1. The J call may be incorrect, as the DNA end agrees better with TRBJ2-7. The CDR3 contains 15 residues. Germline assignment: CDR1 LGHDT and CDR2 YNNKEL (reference sequence). The CDR3 protein is CASSQAGQGVDEQYF. CDR3 nucleotide sequence: TGTGCCAGCAGCCAAGCTGGGCAGGGGGTCGACGAGCAGTACTTC.

On this clonotype: The conserved phenylalanine or tryptophan is not found at the CDR3 terminus, so this likely reflects a read error. The chain couples TRBV14 to TRBJ1-4, with a tentative D call TRBD1 (6 bases). Between the trimmed V and J ends, which lost 1 base and 5 bases, there was a span of 11 bases. Germline V gene lookup returns CDR1 SGHDN and CDR2 FVKESK. This CDR3 has 15 residues. This chain's CDR3 is CASSQGDTINEKLFL. CDR3 nucleotides: TGTGCCAGCAGCCAAGGGGACACGATCAATGAAAAACTGTTTTTG.

In nucleotides, the CDR3 is TGTGCCAGCAACCCAAGGGGGCAGAATTCACCCCTCCACTTT. Amino acid sequence: CASNPRGQNSPLHF. The chain links TRBV6-5 to TRBJ1-6, with TRBD1 matching over 7 bases. CDR1 MNHEY and CDR2 SVGAGI come from the germline V gene. This CDR3 contains 14 residues. Losses at the gene ends were 7 bases for V and 7 bases for J; bases not matched to a gene: 7.

The V call is TRBV10-2, the J call TRBJ2-4; no firm D call. The last part of the DNA fits TRBJ2-7 better; the J call may be wrong. Germline V gives CDR1 WSHSY, CDR2 SAAADI. CDR3 length equals 12 residues. The CDR3 DNA reads as TGCGCCAGCGGTCAAATATCCACCGAGCAGTACTTC. Translated, it gives CASGQISTEQYF.

The rearrangement links TRBV5-1 to TRBJ2-7; D is unclear. V was pared by 4 bases and J by 2 bases, with 16 bases between. Germline CDR1 reads SGHRS; CDR2 reads YFSETQ. The CDR3 covers 15 residues. The DNA for the CDR3 is TGCGCCAGCAGCCCTCTCCCCTCCCTCACCTACGAGCAGTACTTC. Amino acids: CASSPLPSLTYEQYF.

This clonotype was counted once. V gene TRBV5-1 combines with J gene TRBJ2-3; 13 nucleotides match TRBD2. Losses at the gene ends were 5 bases for V and 0 bases for J; bases not matched to a gene: 12. This CDR3 has 19 amino acids. CDR1 and CDR2 (germline): SGHRS, YFSETQ. The CDR3 sequence is CASRPGLAGILDSTDTQYF. The DNA of the CDR3 is TGCGCCAGCAGACCGGGACTAGCGGGGATTCTCGATAGCACAGATACGCAGTATTTT.

This chain connects TRBV20-1 to TRBJ1-2; unclear D gene. The V gene lost 1 base and the J gene lost 9 bases, with 18 bases spanning the gap. The CDR3 runs 14 residues. The germline gives CDR1 DFQATT, CDR2 SNEGSKA (reference sequence). CDR3: CSARAQARPLSYTF. In DNA, the CDR3 is TGCAGTGCTAGAGCCCAGGCAAGGCCCCTGAGCTACACCTTC.